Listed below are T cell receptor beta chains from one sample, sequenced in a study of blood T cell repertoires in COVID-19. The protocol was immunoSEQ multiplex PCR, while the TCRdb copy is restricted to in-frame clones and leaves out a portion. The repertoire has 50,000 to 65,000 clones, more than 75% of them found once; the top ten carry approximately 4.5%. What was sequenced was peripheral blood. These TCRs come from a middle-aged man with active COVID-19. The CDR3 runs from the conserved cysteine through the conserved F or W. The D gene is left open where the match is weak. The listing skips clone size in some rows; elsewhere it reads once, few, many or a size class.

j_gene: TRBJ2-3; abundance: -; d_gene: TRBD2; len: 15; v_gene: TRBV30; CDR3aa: CAWSQLAGGADTQYF; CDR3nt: TGTGCCTGGAGTCAGCTAGCGGGAGGAGCAGATACGCAGTATTTT
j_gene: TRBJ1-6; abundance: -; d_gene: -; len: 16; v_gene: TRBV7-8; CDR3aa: CASTRAGFSYNSPLHF; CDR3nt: TGTGCCAGCACTCGGGCGGGTTTCTCCTATAATTCACCCCTCCACTTT
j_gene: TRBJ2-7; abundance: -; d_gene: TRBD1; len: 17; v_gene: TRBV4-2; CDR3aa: CASSRSTSGQGLYEQYF; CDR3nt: TGTGCCAGCAGCCGCAGCACTTCGGGACAGGGGCTCTACGAGCAGTACTTC
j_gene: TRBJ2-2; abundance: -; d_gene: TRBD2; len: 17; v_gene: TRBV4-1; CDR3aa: CASSRGLAGVKAGELFF; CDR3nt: TGCGCCAGCAGCCGAGGACTAGCGGGAGTTAAGGCCGGGGAGCTGTTTTTT
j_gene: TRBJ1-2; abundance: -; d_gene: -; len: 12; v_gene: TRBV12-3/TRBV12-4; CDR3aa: CASSFEVRGYTF; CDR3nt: TGTGCCAGCAGTTTCGAGGTTCGCGGCTACACCTTC
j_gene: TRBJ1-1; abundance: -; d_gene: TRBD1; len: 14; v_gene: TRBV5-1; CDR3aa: CASSLTGGTTEAFF; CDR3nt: TGCGCCAGCAGCTTGACAGGGGGGACTACTGAAGCTTTCTTT
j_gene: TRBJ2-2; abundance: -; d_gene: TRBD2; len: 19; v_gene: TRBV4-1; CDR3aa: CASSQEGLAGGSRTGELFF; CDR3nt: TGCGCCAGCAGCCAAGAAGGGCTAGCGGGAGGCTCCCGAACCGGGGAGCTGTTTTTT
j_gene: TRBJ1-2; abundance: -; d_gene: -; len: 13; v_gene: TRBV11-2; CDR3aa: CASRPLGSYGYTF; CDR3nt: TGTGCCAGCCGCCCCCTCGGGAGCTATGGCTACACCTTC
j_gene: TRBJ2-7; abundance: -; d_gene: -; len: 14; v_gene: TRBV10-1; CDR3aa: CASSETRLPYEQYF; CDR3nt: TGCGCCAGCAGTGAGACGCGACTGCCCTACGAGCAGTACTTC
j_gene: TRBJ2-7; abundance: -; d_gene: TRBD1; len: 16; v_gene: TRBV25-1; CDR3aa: CASSSRDRALTYEQYF; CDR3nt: TGTGCCAGCAGTTCCCGGGACAGGGCGCTGACCTACGAGCAGTACTTC
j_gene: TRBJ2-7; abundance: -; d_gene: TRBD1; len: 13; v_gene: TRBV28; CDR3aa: CASNPGTGYEQYF; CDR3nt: TGTGCCAGCAACCCAGGGACAGGATACGAGCAGTACTTC
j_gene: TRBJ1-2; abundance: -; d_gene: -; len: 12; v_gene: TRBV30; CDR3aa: CAWDNNAAEATF; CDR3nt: TGTGCCTGGGATAATAACGCGGCAGAAGCTACCTTC
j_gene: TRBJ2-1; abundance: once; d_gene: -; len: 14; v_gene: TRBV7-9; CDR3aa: CASSLLTGNNEQFF; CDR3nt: TGTGCCAGCAGCTTACTTACAGGCAACAATGAGCAGTTCTTC
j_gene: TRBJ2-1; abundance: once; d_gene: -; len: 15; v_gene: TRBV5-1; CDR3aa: CASSLGGLSYNEQFF; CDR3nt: TGCGCCAGCAGCTTGGGAGGGCTATCCTACAATGAGCAGTTCTTC
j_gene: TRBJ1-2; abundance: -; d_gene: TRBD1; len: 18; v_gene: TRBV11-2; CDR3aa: CASSSLQARTGKDYGYTF; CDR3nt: TGTGCCAGCAGCTCCCTTCAAGCACGGACAGGGAAGGACTATGGCTACACCTTC
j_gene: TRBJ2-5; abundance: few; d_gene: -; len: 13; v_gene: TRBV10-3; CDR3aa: CAISEIELETQYF; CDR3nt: TGTGCCATCAGTGAGATCGAGCTAGAGACCCAGTACTTC
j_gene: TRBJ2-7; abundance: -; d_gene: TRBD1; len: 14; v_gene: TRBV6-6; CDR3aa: CASRPTGGSYEQYF; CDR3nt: TGTGCCAGCAGGCCTACAGGGGGCTCCTACGAGCAGTACTTC
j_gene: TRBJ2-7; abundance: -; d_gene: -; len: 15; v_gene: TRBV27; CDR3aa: CASSSPLTGSYEQYF; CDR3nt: TGTGCCAGCAGTTCCCCCTTGACAGGTTCCTACGAGCAGTACTTC
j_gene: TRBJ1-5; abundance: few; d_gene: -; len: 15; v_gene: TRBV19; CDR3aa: CASSAQGNSNQPQHF; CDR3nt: TGTGCCAGTAGCGCACAGGGAAATAGCAATCAGCCCCAGCATTTT
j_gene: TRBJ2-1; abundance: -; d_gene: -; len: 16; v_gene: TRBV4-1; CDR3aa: CASSQDQLTTGNEQFF; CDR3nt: TGCGCCAGCAGCCAAGATCAGCTCACGACGGGGAATGAGCAGTTCTTC
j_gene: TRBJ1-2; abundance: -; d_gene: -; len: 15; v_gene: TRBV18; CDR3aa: CASSPRSEINYGYTF; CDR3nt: TGTGCCAGCTCACCACGATCGGAGATTAACTATGGCTACACCTTC
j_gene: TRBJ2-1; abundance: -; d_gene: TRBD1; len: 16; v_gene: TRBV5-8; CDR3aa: CASSPSDRAIPNEQFF; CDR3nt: TGTGCCAGCAGCCCCTCTGACAGGGCGATCCCCAATGAGCAGTTCTTC
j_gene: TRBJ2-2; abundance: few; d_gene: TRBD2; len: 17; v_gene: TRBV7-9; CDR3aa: CASSTGLAGTYTGELFF; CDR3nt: TGTGCCAGCAGCACGGGACTAGCGGGAACTTACACCGGGGAGCTGTTTTTT
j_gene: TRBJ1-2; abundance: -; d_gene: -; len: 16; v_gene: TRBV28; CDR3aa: CASSLGVMEVIYGYTF; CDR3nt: TGTGCCAGCAGTTTAGGAGTTATGGAAGTAATCTATGGCTACACCTTC
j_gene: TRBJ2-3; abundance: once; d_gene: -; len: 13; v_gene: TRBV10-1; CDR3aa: CASSEGRGDTQYF; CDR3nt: TGCGCCAGCAGTGAGGGTAGGGGAGATACGCAGTATTTT
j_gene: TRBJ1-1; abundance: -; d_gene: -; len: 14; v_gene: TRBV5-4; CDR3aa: CASSQDFRHTEAFF; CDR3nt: TGTGCCAGCAGCCAGGATTTTAGGCACACTGAAGCTTTCTTT
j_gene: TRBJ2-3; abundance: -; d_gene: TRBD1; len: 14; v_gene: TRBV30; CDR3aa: CACGSGTGTDTQYF; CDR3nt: TGTGCCTGCGGTTCAGGGACAGGGACAGATACGCAGTATTTT
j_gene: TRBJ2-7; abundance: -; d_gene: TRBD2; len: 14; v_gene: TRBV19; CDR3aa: CASSRREGRGEQYF; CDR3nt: TGTGCCAGTAGTAGACGGGAGGGCCGCGGCGAGCAGTACTTC
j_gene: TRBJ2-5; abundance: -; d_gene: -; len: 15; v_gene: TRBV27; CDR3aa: CASSKRGQEVKTQYF; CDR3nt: TGTGCCAGCAGTAAGCGGGGACAGGAGGTCAAGACCCAGTACTTC
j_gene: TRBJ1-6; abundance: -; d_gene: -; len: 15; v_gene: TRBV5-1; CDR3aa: CASSPRSSYNSPLHF; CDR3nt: TGCGCCAGCAGCCCTAGGAGCTCCTATAATTCACCCCTCCACTTT
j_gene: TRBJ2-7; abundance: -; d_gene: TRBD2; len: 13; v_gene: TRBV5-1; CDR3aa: CASKASGSYEQYF; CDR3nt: TGCGCCAGCAAGGCTAGCGGTTCCTACGAGCAGTACTTC
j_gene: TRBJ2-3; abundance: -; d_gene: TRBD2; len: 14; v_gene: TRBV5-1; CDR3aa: CASSLGLAADTQYF; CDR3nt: TGCGCCAGCAGCTTAGGACTAGCCGCAGATACGCAGTATTTT
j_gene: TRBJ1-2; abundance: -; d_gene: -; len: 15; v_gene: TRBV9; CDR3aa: CASSVAMGREDGYTF; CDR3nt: TGTGCCAGCAGCGTAGCAATGGGGAGGGAGGACGGCTACACCTTC
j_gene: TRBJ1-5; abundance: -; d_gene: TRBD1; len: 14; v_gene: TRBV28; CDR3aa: CASSLGQANQPQHF; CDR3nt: TGTGCCAGCAGTCTCGGACAGGCCAATCAGCCCCAGCATTTT